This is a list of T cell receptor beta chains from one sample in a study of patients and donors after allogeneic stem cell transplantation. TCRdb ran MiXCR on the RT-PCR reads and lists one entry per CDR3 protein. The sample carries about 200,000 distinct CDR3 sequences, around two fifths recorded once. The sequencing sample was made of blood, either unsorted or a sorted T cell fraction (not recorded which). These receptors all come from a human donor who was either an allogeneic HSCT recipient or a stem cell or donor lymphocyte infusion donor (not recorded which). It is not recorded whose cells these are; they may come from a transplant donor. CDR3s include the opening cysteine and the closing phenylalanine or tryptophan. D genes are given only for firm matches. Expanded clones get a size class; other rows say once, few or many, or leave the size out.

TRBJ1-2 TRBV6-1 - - CASSEARGRGSGYTF TGTGCCAGCAGTGAAGCAAGGGGCAGGGGATCTGGCTACACCTTC
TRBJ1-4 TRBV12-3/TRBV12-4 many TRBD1 CASSFRDSNEKLFF TGTGCCAGCAGTTTCCGGGACAGTAATGAAAAACTGTTTTTT
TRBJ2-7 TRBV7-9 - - CASSPYGGEQYF TGTGCCAGCAGCCCCTACGGGGGCGAGCAGTACTTC
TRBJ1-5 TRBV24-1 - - CATSDNRTGPQHF TGTGCCACCAGTGATAACCGGACGGGGCCCCAGCATTTT
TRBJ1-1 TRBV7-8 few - CASRGRRWGVNTEAFF TGTGCCAGCAGAGGGAGGCGTTGGGGAGTGAACACTGAAGCTTTCTTT
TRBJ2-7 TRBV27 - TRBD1 CASSYRDRGYEQYF TGTGCCAGCAGTTACCGGGACAGGGGCTACGAGCAGTACTTC
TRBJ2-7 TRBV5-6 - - CASSPLGDEQYF TGTGCCAGCAGCCCCCTCGGGGACGAGCAGTACTTC
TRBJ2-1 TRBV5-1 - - CASSATGNEQFF TGCGCCAGCAGCGCGACAGGCAATGAGCAGTTCTTC
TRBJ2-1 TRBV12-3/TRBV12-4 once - CASSPLPATGEQFF TGTGCCAGCAGTCCCCTCCCGGCGACGGGCGAGCAGTTCTTC
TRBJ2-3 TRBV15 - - CATSPRGHTDTQYF TGTGCCACCAGCCCTAGGGGCCACACAGATACGCAGTATTTT
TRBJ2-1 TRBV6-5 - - CASSYSGRVGNEQFF TGTGCCAGCAGTTACTCGGGCAGGGTCGGGAATGAGCAGTTCTTC
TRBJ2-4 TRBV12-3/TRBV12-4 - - CASSYLLLGRQAKNIQYF TGTGCCAGCAGTTACCTCTTGCTGGGACGGCAAGCCAAAAACATTCAGTACTTC
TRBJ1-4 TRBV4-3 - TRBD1 CASSQASMTGGQEKLFF TGCGCCAGCAGCCAAGCCTCGATGACAGGGGGCCAAGAAAAACTGTTTTTT
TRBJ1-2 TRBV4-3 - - CASSQDRGGSYGYTF TGCGCCAGCAGCCAAGATCGGGGGGGCTCCTATGGCTACACCTTC
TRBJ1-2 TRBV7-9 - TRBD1 CASSILTGGAKNDTF TGTGCCAGCAGCATCCTTACAGGGGGCGCGAAAAACGACACCTTC
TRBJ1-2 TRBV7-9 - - CASSLANQINYTF TGTGCCAGCAGCTTAGCCAATCAGATTAACTACACCTTC
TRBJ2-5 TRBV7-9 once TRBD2 CASSFSGGPVETQYF TGTGCCAGCAGCTTTTCGGGGGGGCCAGTAGAGACCCAGTACTTC
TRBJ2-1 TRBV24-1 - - CATSDSPGRGSYNEQFF TGTGCCACCAGTGATTCACCGGGCCGGGGCTCCTACAATGAGCAGTTCTTC
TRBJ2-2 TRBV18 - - CASSHRETGELFF TGTGCCAGCTCGCACAGGGAGACCGGGGAGCTGTTTTTT
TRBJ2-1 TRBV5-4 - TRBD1 CASSWGTGGRSEQFF TGTGCCAGCAGCTGGGGGACAGGGGGACGCAGTGAGCAGTTCTTC
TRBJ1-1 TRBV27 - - CASSLSPPLVGTEAFF TGTGCCAGCAGTTTATCGCCCCCCTTGGTCGGTACTGAAGCTTTCTTT
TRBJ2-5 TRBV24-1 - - CATSGGGRWGTQYF TGTGCCACCAGTGGAGGTGGTCGCTGGGGGACCCAGTACTTC
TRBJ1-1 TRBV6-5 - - CASSSPGRNTEAFF TGTGCCAGCAGTTCCCCAGGACGGAACACTGAAGCTTTCTTT
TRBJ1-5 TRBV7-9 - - CASSSTYQPQHF TGTGCCAGCAGCTCGACGTATCAGCCCCAGCATTTT
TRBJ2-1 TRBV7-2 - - CASSLQKMYDEQFF TGTGCCAGCAGCTTGCAGAAAATGTACGATGAGCAGTTCTTC
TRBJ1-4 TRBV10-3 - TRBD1 CAISESKRTGGGEKLFF TGTGCCATCAGTGAGTCGAAGCGGACAGGGGGTGGTGAAAAACTGTTTTTT
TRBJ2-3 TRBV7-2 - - CASSHQRGDTQYF TGTGCCAGCAGCCATCAAAGGGGAGATACGCAGTATTTT
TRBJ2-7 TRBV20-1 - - CSASPGNSYEQYF TGCAGTGCTAGTCCAGGGAACTCCTACGAGCAGTACTTC
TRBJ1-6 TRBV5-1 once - CASSRLAGREGSSYNSPLHF TGCGCCAGCAGCCGACTTGCTGGAAGGGAGGGGAGCTCCTATAATTCACCCCTCCACTTT
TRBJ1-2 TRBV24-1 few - CATSEPGRTPGGYTF TGTGCCACCAGTGAACCGGGACGCACCCCGGGGGGCTACACCTTC
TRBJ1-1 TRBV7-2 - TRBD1 CASSQLTGGYGFVNTEAFF TGTGCCAGCAGTCAATTGACAGGGGGCTACGGGTTCGTGAACACTGAAGCTTTCTTT
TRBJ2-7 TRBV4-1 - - CASSSDRSTSYEQYF TGCGCCAGCAGTTCCGACAGGTCAACCTCCTACGAGCAGTACTTC
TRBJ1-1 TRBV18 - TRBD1 CASSPGTAPNTEAFF TGTGCCAGCTCACCCGGGACAGCCCCAAACACTGAAGCTTTCTTT